The T cell receptor (beta chain) under discussion was sequenced for a study of Ad26.COV2.S vaccination and SARS-CoV-2 variants. Study-level results: The TCR-based breadth and depth measures might underestimate overall T cell responses. Similar non-spike TCR breadth was observed in recipients of vaccine and of placebo. People who got the vaccine had more spike-specific TCR breadth than people who got placebo. The breadth of spike-specific CD8+ and CD4+ T cell responses after vaccination was reportedly substantial.

This CDR3 has 18 amino acids. Germline assignment: CDR1 KGHSH and CDR2 LQKENI. With 2 bases removed from V and 4 bases from J, the gap between germline ends came to 22 bases. A remark on this clone: The antigen is undetermined.

Profiling relied on immunoSEQ multiplex PCR, and the TCRdb table lists in-frame clones only, not all of them. The sample has some 190,000 clones, roughly 89% seen once. The clonotype comes from a human donor who had recovered from COVID-19. Sequenced here: peripheral blood, sampled after recovery from COVID-19. The J gene is TRBJ2-3, the V gene TRBV18; D is undetermined. As DNA, the CDR3 is TGTGCCAGCTCACCAGTCGCCTTAGGCCTCTCCTCCCCAGATACGCAGTATTTT. It codes for CASSPVALGLSSPDTQYF. Based on the CDR3 plus reference TRBV18 and TRBJ2-3, the full variable domain is NAGVMQNPRHLVRRRGQEARLRCSPMKGHSHVYWYRQLPEEGLKFMVYLQKENIIDESGMPKERFSAEFPKEGPSILRIQQVVRGDSAAYFCASSPVALGLSSPDTQYFGPGTRLTVL.